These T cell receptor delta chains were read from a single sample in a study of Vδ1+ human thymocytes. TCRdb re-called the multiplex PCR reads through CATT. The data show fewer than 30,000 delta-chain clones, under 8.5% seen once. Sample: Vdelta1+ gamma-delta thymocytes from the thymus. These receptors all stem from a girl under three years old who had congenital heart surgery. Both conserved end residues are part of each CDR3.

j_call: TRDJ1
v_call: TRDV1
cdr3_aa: CALGELDCGILRRCKLIF

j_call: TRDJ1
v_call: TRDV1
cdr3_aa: CALQLAYWPYTDKLIF

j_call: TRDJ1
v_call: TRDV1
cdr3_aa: CALGELGSEPPYTDKLIF

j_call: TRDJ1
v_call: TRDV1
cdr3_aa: CALGELQVDTGGTDKLIF

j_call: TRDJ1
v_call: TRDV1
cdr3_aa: CALGESALLGGPRWSNKLIF

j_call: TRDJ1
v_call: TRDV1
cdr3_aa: CALGEGTGGRPNVYTDKLIF

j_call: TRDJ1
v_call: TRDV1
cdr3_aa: CALGEPPWTGGYLYTDKLIF

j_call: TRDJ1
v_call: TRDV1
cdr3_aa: CALGVSTTGWGYADKLIF

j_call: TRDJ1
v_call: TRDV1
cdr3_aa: CALGELAAFLSTDGGYEPQLIF

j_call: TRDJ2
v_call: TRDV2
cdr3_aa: CACDTLGDTGAQLFF

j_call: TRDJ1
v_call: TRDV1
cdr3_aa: CALVPGGYDMTDKLIF

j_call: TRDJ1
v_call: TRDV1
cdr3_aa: CALGDTNFPTYNWGIRMYTDKLIF

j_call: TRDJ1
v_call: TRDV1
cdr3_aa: CALGELGVRKGDTPTDKLIF

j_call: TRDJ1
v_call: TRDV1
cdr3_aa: CALGELIPTECKRDTGDAADKLIF

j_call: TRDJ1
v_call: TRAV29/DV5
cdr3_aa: CAATLPSCNTDKLIF

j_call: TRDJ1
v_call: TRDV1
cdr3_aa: CALGELVLRLGDYTDKLIF

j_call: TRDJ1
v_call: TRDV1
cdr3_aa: CALGKRPSGDTDKLIF

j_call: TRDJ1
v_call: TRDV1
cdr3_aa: CALGVSASSAGDGSFTKLIF

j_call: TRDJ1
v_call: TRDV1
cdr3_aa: CALVGRDTRGSYTDKLIF

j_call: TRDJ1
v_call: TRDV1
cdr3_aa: CALGELGSSLYTDKLIF

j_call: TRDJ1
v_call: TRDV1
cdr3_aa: CALGEPPSVDYTDKLIF

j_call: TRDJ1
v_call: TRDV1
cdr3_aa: CALGDPVLDWGDTDKLIF

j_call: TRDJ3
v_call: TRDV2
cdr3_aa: CACEKEQLGDTVRSWDTRQMFF

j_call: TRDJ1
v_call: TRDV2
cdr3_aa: CACDTLTGCTDKLIF

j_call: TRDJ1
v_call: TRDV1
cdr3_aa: CALGEPTSYRDWGTRGLYTDKLIF

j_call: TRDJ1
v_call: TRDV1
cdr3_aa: CALGEGPSQVLGDYASDKLIF

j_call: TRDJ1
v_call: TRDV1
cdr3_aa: CALGKTGDTPYTDKLIF

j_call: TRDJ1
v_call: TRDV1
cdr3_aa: CALGDPLSYDTAWGSYTDKLIF

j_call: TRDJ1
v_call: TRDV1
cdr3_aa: CALGELIRRLRPPSGENTDKLIF

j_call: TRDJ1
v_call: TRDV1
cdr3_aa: CALGELVSLPTDKLIF

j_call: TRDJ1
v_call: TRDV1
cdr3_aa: CALGEPPFFTGGPYTDKLIF

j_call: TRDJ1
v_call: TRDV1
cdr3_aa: CALGEGPKPTPDKLIF

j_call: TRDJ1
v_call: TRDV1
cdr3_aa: CALGEQGYELPLWGFDKLIF

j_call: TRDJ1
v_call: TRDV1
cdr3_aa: CALALLPYTDKLIF

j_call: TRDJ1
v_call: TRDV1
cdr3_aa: CALGELYKGGYARLIF

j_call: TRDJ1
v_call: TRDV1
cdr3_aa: CALGELRAFLPTYWGKNKLIF

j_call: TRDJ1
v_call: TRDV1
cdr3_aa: CALGDDLGTGGFKEFKLIF

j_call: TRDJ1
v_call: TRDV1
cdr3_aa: CALGEPTRPLVLGDPTDKLIF

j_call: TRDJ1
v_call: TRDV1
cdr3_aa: CALRELNLGDIRPYTDKLIF

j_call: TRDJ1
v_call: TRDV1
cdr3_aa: CALGVRPWGIPPAPKGNKLIF

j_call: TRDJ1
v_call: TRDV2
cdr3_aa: CACDPGKNKLIF

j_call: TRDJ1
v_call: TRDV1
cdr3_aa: CALGETVPSSSLGSTDKLIF

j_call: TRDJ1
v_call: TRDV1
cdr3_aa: CALGGRSAVSYEKGNHPDKLIF

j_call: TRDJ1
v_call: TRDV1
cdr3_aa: CALGELWGLSGDTDKLIF

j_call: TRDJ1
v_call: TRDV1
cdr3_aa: CALGESSGNRPTVKLGPRGADKLIF

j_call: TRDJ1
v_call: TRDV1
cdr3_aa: CALGDYRGVHTDKLIF

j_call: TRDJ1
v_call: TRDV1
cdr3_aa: CALGGAPIVTDKLIF

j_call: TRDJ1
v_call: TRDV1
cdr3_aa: CALGEYQPGLRRGLKGIKLIF

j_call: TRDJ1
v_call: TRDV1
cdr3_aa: CALGESTILGDTRHKLIF